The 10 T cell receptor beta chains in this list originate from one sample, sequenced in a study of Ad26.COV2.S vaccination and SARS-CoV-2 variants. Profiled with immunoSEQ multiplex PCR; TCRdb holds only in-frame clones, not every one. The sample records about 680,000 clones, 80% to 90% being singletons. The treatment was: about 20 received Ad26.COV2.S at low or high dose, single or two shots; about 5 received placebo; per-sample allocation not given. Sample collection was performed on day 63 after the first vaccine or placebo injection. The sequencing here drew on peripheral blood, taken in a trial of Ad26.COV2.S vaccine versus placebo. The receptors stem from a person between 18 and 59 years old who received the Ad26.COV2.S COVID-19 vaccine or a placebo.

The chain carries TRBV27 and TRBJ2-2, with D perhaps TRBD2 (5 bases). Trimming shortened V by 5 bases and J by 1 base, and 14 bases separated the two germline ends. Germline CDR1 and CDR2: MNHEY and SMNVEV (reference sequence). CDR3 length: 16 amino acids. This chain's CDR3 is CASSRPRAQNTGELFF. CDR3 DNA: TGTGCCAGCAGTCGACCGAGGGCGCAGAACACCGGGGAGCTGTTTTTT.

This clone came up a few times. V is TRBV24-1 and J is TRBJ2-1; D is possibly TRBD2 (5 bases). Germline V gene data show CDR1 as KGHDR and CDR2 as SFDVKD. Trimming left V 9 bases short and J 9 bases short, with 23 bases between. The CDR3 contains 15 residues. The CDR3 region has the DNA TGTGCCACCGGCCGAGGCGGGTTTAAGGTCACTGAGCAGTTCTTC. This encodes CATGRGGFKVTEQFF.

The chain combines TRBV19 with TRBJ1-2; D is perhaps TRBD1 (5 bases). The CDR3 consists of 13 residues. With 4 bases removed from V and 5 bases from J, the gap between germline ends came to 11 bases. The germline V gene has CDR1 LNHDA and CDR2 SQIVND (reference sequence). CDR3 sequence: CASSNQGGYGYTF. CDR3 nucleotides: TGTGCCAGTAGTAATCAGGGCGGGTATGGCTACACCTTC.

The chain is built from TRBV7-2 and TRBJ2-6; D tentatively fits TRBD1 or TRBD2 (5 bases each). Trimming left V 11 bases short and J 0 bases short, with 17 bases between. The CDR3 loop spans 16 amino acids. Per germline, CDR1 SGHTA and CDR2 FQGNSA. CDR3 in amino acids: CAVPVGRNSGANVLTF. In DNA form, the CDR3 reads TGTGCCGTCCCCGTGGGACGCAACTCTGGGGCCAACGTCCTGACTTTC.

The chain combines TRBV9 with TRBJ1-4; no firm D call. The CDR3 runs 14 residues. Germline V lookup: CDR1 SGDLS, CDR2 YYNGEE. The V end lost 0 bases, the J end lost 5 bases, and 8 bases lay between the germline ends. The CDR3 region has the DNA TGTGCCAGCAGCGTAGGGAGCGCGAATGAAAAACTGTTTTTT. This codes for CASSVGSANEKLFF.

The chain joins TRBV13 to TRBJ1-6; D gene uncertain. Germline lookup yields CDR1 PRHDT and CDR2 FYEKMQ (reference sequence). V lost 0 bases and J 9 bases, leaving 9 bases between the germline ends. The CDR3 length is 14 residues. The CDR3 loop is CASSLGPVSSPLHF. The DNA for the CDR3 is TGTGCCAGCAGCTTAGGCCCGGTCAGTTCACCCCTCCACTTT.

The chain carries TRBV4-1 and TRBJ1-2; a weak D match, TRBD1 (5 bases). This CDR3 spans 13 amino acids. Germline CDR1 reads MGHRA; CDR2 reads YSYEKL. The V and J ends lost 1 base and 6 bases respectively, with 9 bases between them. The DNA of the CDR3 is TGCGCCAGCAGCCAAGGCCAGGGTCATGGCTACACCTTC. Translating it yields CASSQGQGHGYTF.

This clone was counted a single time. The CDR3 loop reads CASSSHADNSPLHF. DNA for the CDR3: TGTGCCAGTAGTAGTCACGCCGATAATTCACCCCTCCACTTT. The gene calls are TRBV19 and TRBJ1-6; D is uncertain. The CDR3 consists of 14 residues. V dropped 4 bases and J dropped 5 bases, with 9 bases sitting between them. Germline lookup yields CDR1 LNHDA and CDR2 SQIVND (reference sequence).

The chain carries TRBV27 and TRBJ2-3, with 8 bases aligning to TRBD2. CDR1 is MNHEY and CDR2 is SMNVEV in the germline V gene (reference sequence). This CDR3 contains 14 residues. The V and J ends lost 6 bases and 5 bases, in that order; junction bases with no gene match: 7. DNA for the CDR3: TGTGCCAGCAGACAAGCGGGAGCGAGAGATACGCAGTATTTT. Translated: CASRQAGARDTQYF.

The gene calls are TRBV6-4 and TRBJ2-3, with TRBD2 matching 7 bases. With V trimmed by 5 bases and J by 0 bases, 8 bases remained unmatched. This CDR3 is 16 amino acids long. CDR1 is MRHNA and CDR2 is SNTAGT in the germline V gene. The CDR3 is CASSLVAGRSTDTQYF. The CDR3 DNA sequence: TGTGCCAGCAGTTTAGTAGCGGGCAGGAGCACAGATACGCAGTATTTT.